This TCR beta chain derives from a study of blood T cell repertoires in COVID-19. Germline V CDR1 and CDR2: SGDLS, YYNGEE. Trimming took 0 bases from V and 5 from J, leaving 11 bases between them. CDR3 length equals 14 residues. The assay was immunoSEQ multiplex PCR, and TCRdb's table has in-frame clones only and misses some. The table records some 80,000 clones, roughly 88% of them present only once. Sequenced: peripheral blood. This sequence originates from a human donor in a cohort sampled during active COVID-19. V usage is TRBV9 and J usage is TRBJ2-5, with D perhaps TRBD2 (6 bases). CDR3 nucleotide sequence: TGTGCCAGCAGCGTAGACGGTGGAGGGGAGACCCAGTACTTC. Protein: CASSVDGGGETQYF.